The subject of this entry is one T cell receptor beta chain. What it binds is unknown. Each donor was healthy, and each was a bone marrow donor. The data belong to a study of cytomegalovirus exposure and HLA in healthy donors. Study-level findings and limits: Upon later analysis, TCR association rates were observed to vary by HLA locus, being highest for DRB1 and lowest for HLA-C.

Primers included in the PCR were 60 Vbeta and 13 Jbeta primers. The protocol was immunoSEQ multiplex PCR, while the TCRdb copy is restricted to in-frame clones and leaves out a portion. The repertoire holds roughly 100,000 clones, roughly a tenth seen once, with around 5.9% in the top ten. The CDR3 is 13 residues long. Per the germline V gene, CDR1 is SQVTM and CDR2 is ANQGSEA. Trimming left V 5 bases short and J 5 bases short, with 15 bases between. This TCR came from a man aged 40-49 years in good health and CMV-seropositive. This rearrangement joins TRBV29-1 to TRBJ1-1, with no clear D. The source material was PBMCs. The chain's CDR3 is CSVQRVTGTEAFF. CDR3 sequence (DNA): TGCAGCGTTCAAAGGGTCACGGGGACTGAAGCTTTCTTT.